Each of the 18 T cell receptor beta chains below was sequenced from the same sample in a study of blood T cell repertoires in COVID-19. Repertoires were generated with immunoSEQ multiplex PCR, while TCRdb's copy carries only in-frame clones and drops some. This table holds a few hundred thousand clones, roughly 88% found once. The sequenced material came from PBMCs or T cells enriched from blood (not recorded which). The receptors originated from a man younger than 45 who had recovered from COVID-19.

CDR3 in amino acids: CASSLRDSFYEQYF. DNA of the CDR3: TGTGCCAGCAGCCTACGGGACAGCTTCTACGAGCAGTACTTC. The rearrangement links TRBV5-6 to TRBJ2-7; 7 bases match TRBD1. Germline V gene data show CDR1 as SGHDT and CDR2 as YYEEEE. Trimming took 4 bases from V and 3 from J; bases not matched to a gene: 7. The CDR3 spans 14 residues.

The rearrangement links TRBV9 to TRBJ2-7, with unresolved D. CDR1 is SGDLS and CDR2 is YYNGEE in the germline V gene. V lost 6 bases to trimming and J lost 0 bases, with 16 bases between them. The CDR3 spans 15 residues. CDR3: CASNPSVSSSYEQYF. DNA of the CDR3: TGTGCCAGCAACCCTTCGGTGAGCTCCTCCTACGAGCAGTACTTC. Drawing the rest from reference TRBV9 and TRBJ2-7, the complete variable domain is DSGVTQTPKHLITATGQRVTLRCSPRSGDLSVYWYQQSLDQGLQFLIQYYNGEERAKGNILERFSAQQFPDLHSELNLSSLELGDSALYFCASNPSVSSSYEQYFGPGTRLTVT.

J is TRBJ2-1 and V is TRBV25-1; perhaps TRBD1 as D (5 bases). There are 13 residues in the CDR3. In germline, CDR1 is MGHDK, CDR2 SYGVNS. The ends were cut back, 3 bases at V and 7 bases at J, with 10 bases in the middle. The CDR3 protein is CASSDPTVNEQFF. The DNA of the CDR3 is TGTGCCAGCAGTGACCCGACAGTAAATGAGCAGTTCTTC.

The count of this clone is one. V is TRBV10-1 and J is TRBJ2-3; D ambiguous. The V end was cut by 3 bases, the J end by 2 bases, with 6 bases between. Germline V gene data show CDR1 as WNHNN and CDR2 as SYGVQD (reference sequence). The CDR3 consists of 13 residues. This chain's CDR3 is CASSDTPTDTQYF. As DNA, the CDR3 is TGCGCCAGCAGTGATACTCCCACAGATACGCAGTATTTT.

The rearrangement joins TRBV28 to TRBJ2-5; D not certain. CDR1 is MDHEN and CDR2 is SYDVKM in the germline V gene. CDR3 length: 13 amino acids. The germline V and J ends were trimmed by 3 bases and 4 bases, with 9 bases remaining between them. The CDR3 coding sequence is TGTGCCAGCAGTTTCGGCAGCGTAGAGACCCAGTACTTC. This sequence encodes CASSFGSVETQYF.

This chain links TRBV15 with TRBJ2-1; 10 bases map to TRBD1. CDR1 and CDR2 from the germline V gene are LNHNV and YYDKDF (reference sequence). The CDR3 totals 15 residues. After removal of 1 base from V and 9 bases from J, the junction contained 6 bases not matched to a gene. The CDR3 loop reads CATSRAGQGFGEQFF. CDR3 nucleotides: TGTGCCACCAGCAGAGCGGGACAGGGGTTTGGTGAGCAGTTCTTC.

The genes are TRBV7-6 and TRBJ2-2, with D possibly TRBD1 on 6 matching bases. Germline CDR1 is SGHVS and CDR2 is FNYEAQ. This CDR3 has 13 residues. V lost 8 bases to trimming and J lost 3 bases, with 10 bases between them. As DNA, the CDR3 is TGTGCCAGCGTCAGGGGTTACACCGGGGAGCTGTTTTTT. It codes for CASVRGYTGELFF.

This chain links TRBV6-5 with TRBJ2-5, with 11 positions matching TRBD2. V gave up 5 bases and J gave up 3 bases; unmatched junction bases: 5. The germline gives CDR1 MNHEY, CDR2 SVGAGI. The CDR3 consists of 15 residues. This chain's CDR3 is CASSPRGLAEETQYF. CDR3 bases: TGTGCCAGCAGTCCGCGGGGACTAGCGGAAGAGACCCAGTACTTC.

By frequency in the sample, this clone is medium-sized. The chain is built from TRBV5-6 and TRBJ2-7, with D uncertain. Deletions cut 0 bases from V and 2 bases from J, with 3 bases between. The CDR3 runs 12 residues. Germline CDR1 is SGHDT and CDR2 is YYEEEE. The CDR3 nucleotides read TGTGCCAGCAGCTTGGCCGCCTACGAGCAGTACTTC. It codes for CASSLAAYEQYF. Combining the CDR3 with reference TRBV5-6 and TRBJ2-7 gives the whole variable domain DAGVTQSPTHLIKTRGQQVTLRCSPKSGHDTVSWYQQALGQGPQFIFQYYEEEERQRGNFPDRFSGHQFPNYSSELNVNALLLGDSALYLCASSLAAYEQYFGPGTRLTVT.

This sequence joins TRBV6-1 and TRBJ1-2; a possible D gene is TRBD1 (6 bases). The CDR3 extends over 15 amino acids. The V and J ends lost 1 base and 0 bases respectively, with 9 bases between them. Germline lookup yields CDR1 MNHNS and CDR2 SASEGT. The CDR3: CASSEVGGANYGYTF. CDR3 coding DNA: TGTGCCAGCAGTGAAGTAGGGGGGGCTAACTATGGCTACACCTTC.

V usage is TRBV5-4 and J usage is TRBJ2-7; D might be TRBD1 (6 bases). Trimming removed 4 bases at V and 0 bases at J, with 17 bases between. Germline V gives CDR1 SGHNT, CDR2 YYREEE (reference sequence). The CDR3 length is 16 residues. CDR3 sequence reads: CASSPSQGPISYEQYF. As DNA, the CDR3 is TGTGCCAGCAGCCCCTCCCAGGGGCCGATCTCCTACGAGCAGTACTTC.

This chain links TRBV5-1 with TRBJ2-1, with a weak D call TRBD2 (6 bases). Per the germline V gene, CDR1 is SGHRS and CDR2 is YFSETQ. V dropped 7 bases and J dropped 2 bases, with 16 bases sitting between them. The CDR3 runs to 15 residues. The CDR3 spells CASHPGTGTYNEQFF. CDR3 nucleotides: TGCGCCAGCCACCCCGGGACTGGGACCTACAATGAGCAGTTCTTC.

The chain recombines TRBV30 with TRBJ1-6; D not resolved. Germline CDR1 GTSNPN, CDR2 SVGIG (reference sequence). V lost 1 base and J 6 bases, leaving 16 bases between the germline ends. CDR3 length equals 16 residues. CDR3 amino acids: CAWSAAWAVPNSPLHF. The CDR3 nucleotides are TGTGCCTGGAGTGCTGCTTGGGCAGTCCCTAATTCACCCCTCCACTTT.

The CDR3 here is CASSQGQDRGYGYTF. The CDR3 DNA reads TGTGCCAGCAGCCAAGGGCAGGACAGGGGCTATGGCTACACCTTC. The V and J genes are TRBV4-2 and TRBJ1-2; 9 bases line up with TRBD1. Germline-derived CDR1 and CDR2 are LGHNA and YNFKEQ. The J segment lost 4 bases and the V segment lost 1 base, leaving 4 bases of the junction unmatched. The CDR3 totals 15 residues.

This clone was picked up one time. V is TRBV13 and J is TRBJ2-7; D gene unclear. V was pared by 2 bases and J by 2 bases, with 7 bases between. The germline gives CDR1 PRHDT, CDR2 FYEKMQ (reference sequence). The CDR3 sequence is 13 residues long. This chain's CDR3 is CASSLFSTYEQYF. CDR3 nucleotide sequence: TGTGCCAGCAGCTTATTTAGCACCTACGAGCAGTACTTC.

This rearrangement joins TRBV9 to TRBJ1-4; tentative D call: TRBD1 (5 bases). This CDR3 is 12 amino acids long. Trimming shortened V by 4 bases and J by 10 bases, and 11 bases separated the two germline ends. CDR1 is SGDLS and CDR2 is YYNGEE in the germline V gene. The CDR3 DNA reads as TGTGCCAGCAGCAACAGTGGGGCAAAACTGTTTTTT. Translated, it gives CASSNSGAKLFF.

The V call is TRBV6-5, the J call TRBJ2-7; perhaps TRBD2 as D (6 bases). V was pared by 2 bases and J by 2 bases, with 13 bases between. There are 15 residues in the CDR3. Looked up from germline, CDR1 is MNHEY and CDR2 is SVGAGI. The CDR3 is CASSYGSDYPYEQYF. The CDR3 region has the DNA TGTGCCAGCAGTTACGGCTCGGACTATCCCTACGAGCAGTACTTC.

The gene calls are TRBV10-1 and TRBJ2-2, with 11 positions matching TRBD2. Germline V CDR1 and CDR2: WNHNN, SYGVQD (reference sequence). The CDR3 has 14 residues. Unmatched junction bases numbered 0, after V lost 4 bases and J lost 5 bases. CDR3 in amino acids: CASSASGGTGELFF. The CDR3 nucleotides read TGCGCCAGCAGTGCTAGCGGGGGGACCGGGGAGCTGTTTTTT.